The clone carrying this T cell receptor (beta chain) was seen only a few times. Its antigen is not identified. CDR1 and CDR2 (germline): MNHEY, SMNVEV (reference sequence). V lost 6 bases, J lost 2 bases, and 18 bases lay in between. The CDR3 has 16 amino acids. Primers for the PCR totalled 60 Vbeta and 13 Jbeta. Produced via immunoSEQ multiplex PCR; TCRdb's table is partial and in-frame only. The sample includes about 130,000 clones, 65% to 85% of them seen just once. These data originate in a study of cytomegalovirus exposure and HLA in healthy donors. Study-wide results and limits: The likely explanation for a cluster of highly shared sequence variants was sequencing artifact.

The sequencing sample was made of PBMCs. The TCR sequence derives from a young man in good health and CMV-seronegative. The chain links TRBV27 to TRBJ2-3; D is perhaps TRBD2 (5 bases). CDR3 sequence (DNA): TGTGCCAGCAGCCTAACTTTCCGGGAAATCACAGATACGCAGTATTTT. This translates into CASSLTFREITDTQYF.